Listed below are T cell receptor beta chains from one sample, sequenced in a study of T cell changes during pregnancy in multiple sclerosis. Assay: immunoSEQ multiplex PCR; the TCRdb copy retains only in-frame clones and omits some. Among about 120,000 clones listed, approximately 93% were seen once. Material: peripheral blood, obtained before pregnancy. The source is a female donor with multiple sclerosis, enrolled in a pregnancy study. Both conserved end residues are part of each CDR3. Each record gives: clone size, D gene, V gene, J gene, CDR3 length, CDR3 DNA, CDR3 protein. A D gene is named only where the DNA matches it firmly. The size field is filled for only some rows; it gives once, few, many or a size class.

abundance: .
d_gene: TRBD2
v_gene: TRBV14
j_gene: TRBJ2-5
len: 19
CDR3nt: TGTGCCAGCAGCCATAGTCCCCGGACTAGCTTGGTGAGATGGGAGACCCAGTACTTC
CDR3aa: CASSHSPRTSLVRWETQYF

abundance: .
d_gene: TRBD1
v_gene: TRBV19
j_gene: TRBJ1-1
len: 15
CDR3nt: TGTGCCAGTAGTTCCGACAGGGGTGCTCACCATGAAGCTTTCTTT
CDR3aa: CASSSDRGAHHEAFF

abundance: .
d_gene: TRBD1
v_gene: TRBV30
j_gene: TRBJ2-4
len: 15
CDR3nt: TGTGCCTGGAACTCGGACAGGCTCTTTTCGGACATTCAGTACTTC
CDR3aa: CAWNSDRLFSDIQYF

abundance: few
d_gene: .
v_gene: TRBV11-3
j_gene: TRBJ2-1
len: 12
CDR3nt: TGTGCCAGCAGCTTTGGTGGACTGGAGCAGTTCTTC
CDR3aa: CASSFGGLEQFF

abundance: once
d_gene: .
v_gene: TRBV7-9
j_gene: TRBJ1-4
len: 16
CDR3nt: TGTGCCAGCAGCTCCGATCTACAGAGTGTTAATGAAAAACTGTTTTTT
CDR3aa: CASSSDLQSVNEKLFF

abundance: .
d_gene: TRBD2
v_gene: TRBV5-4
j_gene: TRBJ2-5
len: 19
CDR3nt: TGTGCCAGCAGCTGGGGGCCGTCGTTGCTAGCGGGAGATGGTGAGACCCAGTACTTC
CDR3aa: CASSWGPSLLAGDGETQYF

abundance: .
d_gene: TRBD2
v_gene: TRBV28
j_gene: TRBJ2-5
len: 12
CDR3nt: TGTGCCAGCAGCGGACTAGTTGAGACCCAGTACTTC
CDR3aa: CASSGLVETQYF

abundance: .
d_gene: .
v_gene: TRBV5-1
j_gene: TRBJ1-1
len: 13
CDR3nt: TGCGCCAGCAGTAGCCACACCGACACTGAAGCTTTCTTT
CDR3aa: CASSSHTDTEAFF

abundance: .
d_gene: .
v_gene: TRBV30
j_gene: TRBJ2-7
len: 14
CDR3nt: TGTGCCTGGAGTAATAGCGGTAGCTCCTACGAGCAGTACTTC
CDR3aa: CAWSNSGSSYEQYF

abundance: .
d_gene: TRBD2
v_gene: TRBV2
j_gene: TRBJ2-1
len: 14
CDR3nt: TGTGCCAGCAGCCGACTAGCGGGAAAGCATGAGCAGTTCTTC
CDR3aa: CASSRLAGKHEQFF

abundance: .
d_gene: .
v_gene: TRBV6-1
j_gene: TRBJ2-1
len: 15
CDR3nt: TGTGCCAGCAGTGAAACTCGTGACTATTTCAATGAGCAGTTCTTC
CDR3aa: CASSETRDYFNEQFF

abundance: .
d_gene: .
v_gene: TRBV11-2
j_gene: TRBJ2-1
len: 15
CDR3nt: TGTGCCAGCAGCTCCCATGGGAGTGTATACAATGAGCAGTTCTTC
CDR3aa: CASSSHGSVYNEQFF

abundance: .
d_gene: .
v_gene: TRBV14
j_gene: TRBJ1-2
len: 14
CDR3nt: TGTGCCAGCAGCCAAGATGCCGTGATCAGAGGCTACACCTTC
CDR3aa: CASSQDAVIRGYTF

abundance: .
d_gene: TRBD1
v_gene: TRBV28
j_gene: TRBJ2-5
len: 12
CDR3nt: TGTGCCAGCTTGGGACAGGGGAGGGCCCAGTACTTC
CDR3aa: CASLGQGRAQYF

abundance: once
d_gene: TRBD1
v_gene: TRBV7-9
j_gene: TRBJ2-3
len: 15
CDR3nt: TGTGCCAGCAGCCCGGACAGGGGGCAGGGAGATACGCAGTATTTT
CDR3aa: CASSPDRGQGDTQYF

abundance: .
d_gene: TRBD1
v_gene: TRBV11-1
j_gene: TRBJ2-7
len: 14
CDR3nt: TGTGCCAGCGGCCGGGACAGGGGGCGCTTCGAGCAGTACTTC
CDR3aa: CASGRDRGRFEQYF

abundance: .
d_gene: .
v_gene: TRBV6-6
j_gene: TRBJ1-2
len: 15
CDR3nt: TGTGCCAGCAGTGGCCGAAACGGGGATTTCTATGGCTACACCTTC
CDR3aa: CASSGRNGDFYGYTF

abundance: .
d_gene: .
v_gene: TRBV10-3
j_gene: TRBJ1-1
len: 13
CDR3nt: TGTGCCACGACCGGAGGAATGAACACTGAAGCTTTCTTT
CDR3aa: CATTGGMNTEAFF

abundance: .
d_gene: TRBD1
v_gene: TRBV30
j_gene: TRBJ2-7
len: 14
CDR3nt: TGTGCCTGGAGTCCCGGGACAGCGACCTACGAGCAGTACTTC
CDR3aa: CAWSPGTATYEQYF

abundance: once
d_gene: .
v_gene: TRBV6-5
j_gene: TRBJ2-7
len: 15
CDR3nt: TGTGCCAGCAGTTACTTCGCCGCTAGTTCCTACGAGCAGTACTTC
CDR3aa: CASSYFAASSYEQYF

abundance: .
d_gene: TRBD2
v_gene: TRBV27
j_gene: TRBJ2-2
len: 15
CDR3nt: TGTGCCAGCAGTATAAGAGCGGGAGGGACCGGGGAGCTGTTTTTT
CDR3aa: CASSIRAGGTGELFF

abundance: .
d_gene: .
v_gene: TRBV6-6
j_gene: TRBJ2-1
len: 13
CDR3nt: TGTGCCAGCAGTTACTCGGAGCGGAACGAGCAGTTCTTC
CDR3aa: CASSYSERNEQFF

abundance: .
d_gene: .
v_gene: TRBV6-6
j_gene: TRBJ1-1
len: 13
CDR3nt: TGTGCCAACAGTTTGGGGGGTTTCACTGAAGCTTTCTTT
CDR3aa: CANSLGGFTEAFF

abundance: .
d_gene: TRBD1
v_gene: TRBV6-6
j_gene: TRBJ1-6
len: 13
CDR3nt: TGTGCCAGCAGTTACAGGGGGCATTCACCCCTCCACTTT
CDR3aa: CASSYRGHSPLHF

abundance: .
d_gene: .
v_gene: TRBV30
j_gene: TRBJ2-7
len: 12
CDR3nt: TGTGCCTGGAGTGTACATGGTTACGAGCAGTACTTC
CDR3aa: CAWSVHGYEQYF

abundance: once
d_gene: TRBD2
v_gene: TRBV5-1
j_gene: TRBJ2-1
len: 17
CDR3nt: TGCGCCAGCAGCTTTCCTTGGACTAGCGGGACACCCAATGAGCAGTTCTTC
CDR3aa: CASSFPWTSGTPNEQFF

abundance: .
d_gene: TRBD1
v_gene: TRBV23-1
j_gene: TRBJ1-1
len: 16
CDR3nt: TGCGCCAGCAGTCATATATGGACAGGGGAGAACACTGAAGCTTTCTTT
CDR3aa: CASSHIWTGENTEAFF

abundance: .
d_gene: TRBD2
v_gene: TRBV4-1
j_gene: TRBJ2-3
len: 15
CDR3nt: TGCGCCAGCAGCCCTTGGACTAGCGGGAGCAATACGCAGTATTTT
CDR3aa: CASSPWTSGSNTQYF

abundance: .
d_gene: TRBD1
v_gene: TRBV10-3
j_gene: TRBJ1-1
len: 13
CDR3nt: TGTGCCACTGGGACAGAGCAGGGGACTGAAGCTTTCTTT
CDR3aa: CATGTEQGTEAFF

abundance: .
d_gene: TRBD2
v_gene: TRBV9
j_gene: TRBJ2-5
len: 18
CDR3nt: TGTGCCAGCTCCTTTGGACTAGCGGGAGGGTTCGGGGAAGAGACCCAGTACTTC
CDR3aa: CASSFGLAGGFGEETQYF

abundance: .
d_gene: .
v_gene: TRBV5-5
j_gene: TRBJ2-3
len: 15
CDR3nt: TGTGCCAGCAGCCCCGGGTGGGTTGGGACAGATACGCAGTATTTT
CDR3aa: CASSPGWVGTDTQYF

abundance: .
d_gene: TRBD1
v_gene: TRBV12-5
j_gene: TRBJ1-1
len: 21
CDR3nt: TGTGCTAGTGGTTTGGTAAGGAGGGACAGGGAATCCGTTTTCCTGGACACTGAAGCTTTCTTT
CDR3aa: CASGLVRRDRESVFLDTEAFF

abundance: .
d_gene: .
v_gene: TRBV4-1
j_gene: TRBJ2-3
len: 14
CDR3nt: TGCGCCAGCAGTGCTCTAGCGACCACAGATACGCAGTATTTT
CDR3aa: CASSALATTDTQYF

abundance: .
d_gene: TRBD1
v_gene: TRBV27
j_gene: TRBJ2-1
len: 15
CDR3nt: TGTGCCAGCAGGGGCGACAGGGCGGGCTACAATGAGCAGTTCTTC
CDR3aa: CASRGDRAGYNEQFF

abundance: .
d_gene: .
v_gene: TRBV23-1
j_gene: TRBJ2-5
len: 16
CDR3nt: TGCGCCCCAGTTGGGGGGTTAGGACGGTTCCAAGAGACCCAGTACTTC
CDR3aa: CAPVGGLGRFQETQYF

abundance: .
d_gene: .
v_gene: TRBV6-1
j_gene: TRBJ1-1
len: 17
CDR3nt: TGTGCCAGCAGTGCCAACAGGGTATGGGGAGTGAACACTGAAGCTTTCTTT
CDR3aa: CASSANRVWGVNTEAFF

abundance: .
d_gene: TRBD1
v_gene: TRBV13
j_gene: TRBJ1-2
len: 14
CDR3nt: TGTGCCAGCAGCCCCGGGACAGGGAACTATGGCTACACCTTC
CDR3aa: CASSPGTGNYGYTF

abundance: .
d_gene: TRBD1
v_gene: TRBV7-9
j_gene: TRBJ1-3
len: 17
CDR3nt: TGTGCCAGCAGCGGAACGGGACAGGGATTCTCTGGAAACACCATATATTTT
CDR3aa: CASSGTGQGFSGNTIYF

abundance: .
d_gene: TRBD2
v_gene: TRBV11-2
j_gene: TRBJ2-7
len: 16
CDR3nt: TGTGCCAGCAGCTTAACGCTAGCGGGAGGAGACTACGAGCAGTACTTC
CDR3aa: CASSLTLAGGDYEQYF

abundance: .
d_gene: .
v_gene: TRBV7-9
j_gene: TRBJ1-1
len: 11
CDR3nt: TGTGCCTCGGGGGATCGGACTGAAGCTTTCTTT
CDR3aa: CASGDRTEAFF

abundance: .
d_gene: TRBD1
v_gene: TRBV5-6
j_gene: TRBJ1-2
len: 12
CDR3nt: TGTGCCAGCAGCACGGACAGGGACGGCTACACCTTC
CDR3aa: CASSTDRDGYTF

abundance: .
d_gene: .
v_gene: TRBV11-3
j_gene: TRBJ1-2
len: 13
CDR3nt: TGTGCCAGTGGCGGCCCGAGGAACTATGGCTACACCTTC
CDR3aa: CASGGPRNYGYTF